These 24 T cell receptor beta chains were all obtained from the same sample, sequenced in a study of blood T cell repertoires in COVID-19. Generated by immunoSEQ multiplex PCR, the TCRdb table keeps only in-frame clones and is missing some. Of around 210,000 clones listed, approximately 91% were seen once; the top ten hold roughly a sixth. Source material: peripheral blood. Receptors were obtained from a man aged 45-65 years with COVID-19, enrolled during active disease.

The V gene is TRBV19, the J gene TRBJ2-1; weak D call: TRBD2 (6 bases). Between the trimmed V and J ends, which lost 2 bases and 6 bases, there was a span of 8 bases. The CDR3 runs to 13 residues. Germline V gene data show CDR1 as LNHDA and CDR2 as SQIVND (reference sequence). CDR3 sequence reads: CASSISGVNEQFF. The CDR3 nucleotides are TGTGCCAGTAGTATATCGGGGGTCAATGAGCAGTTCTTC.

The V gene is TRBV12-3 or TRBV12-4, the J gene TRBJ1-2, with D hard to call. The CDR3 extends over 11 amino acids. Trimming shortened V by 4 bases and J by 7 bases, and 7 bases separated the two germline ends. The CDR3 protein is CASSSTFGYTF. In DNA form, the CDR3 reads TGTGCCAGCAGTTCCACATTTGGCTACACCTTC.

The rearrangement joins TRBV5-6 to TRBJ2-5, with D tentatively TRBD2 (6 bases). Trimming removed 4 bases from V and 5 bases from J, with 18 bases in between. This CDR3 region has 15 residues. The germline CDR1 and CDR2 sequences are SGHDT and YYEEEE. The CDR3 sequence: CASSRLASSAETQYF. The CDR3, as DNA: TGTGCCAGCAGCCGGCTAGCGTCCTCGGCCGAGACCCAGTACTTC.

The V gene is TRBV19, the J gene TRBJ2-3, with TRBD2 identical over 10 bases. V lost 1 base, J lost 7 bases, and 14 bases stayed unmatched. There are 18 residues in the CDR3. Per germline, CDR1 LNHDA and CDR2 SQIVND (reference sequence). This CDR3 is CASSIAVAGGRSGYTQYF. In DNA, the CDR3 is TGTGCCAGTAGTATAGCGGTAGCGGGAGGCAGGAGCGGATATACGCAGTATTTT.

The rearrangement uses TRBV5-1 and TRBJ2-5; tentatively, D is TRBD2 (6 bases). Germline-derived CDR1 and CDR2 are SGHRS and YFSETQ. The CDR3 sequence is 17 residues long. V gave up 0 bases and J gave up 5 bases, with 20 bases separating them. This chain's CDR3 is CASSLGGSSASRETQYF. CDR3 in DNA: TGCGCCAGCAGCTTGGGAGGGTCTAGCGCCTCCAGGGAGACCCAGTACTTC.

V and J are TRBV6-1 and TRBJ1-2; D is uncertain. This CDR3 is 16 amino acids long. Germline V gives CDR1 MNHNS, CDR2 SASEGT. V lost 2 bases, J lost 4 bases, and 17 bases lay in between. CDR3 protein: CASSEHHPSDIYGYTF. DNA of the CDR3: TGTGCCAGCAGTGAACACCATCCCTCAGATATCTATGGCTACACCTTC.

The gene calls are TRBV5-1 and TRBJ2-3, with D tentatively TRBD2 (6 bases). This CDR3 spans 15 amino acids. Trimming pared 2 bases from V and 0 bases from J, leaving 10 bases between. Germline assignment: CDR1 SGHRS and CDR2 YFSETQ. CDR3 bases: TGCGCCAGCAGCTTATTCGGGGGAAGCACAGATACGCAGTATTTT. This codes for CASSLFGGSTDTQYF.

This sequence joins TRBV19 and TRBJ2-2; D call uncertain. Germline loops: CDR1 LNHDA, CDR2 SQIVND (reference sequence). The CDR3 runs 13 residues. V gave up 10 bases and J gave up 5 bases, with 14 bases separating them. CDR3 loop: CATVPTQTGELFF. DNA of the CDR3: TGTGCCACGGTTCCCACCCAAACCGGGGAGCTGTTTTTT.

This clone came up once. This sequence joins TRBV7-8 and TRBJ2-6; the D gene is possibly TRBD1 (6 bases). The CDR3 has 16 amino acids. Germline V lookup: CDR1 SGHVS, CDR2 FQNEAQ. Trimming left V 1 base short and J 4 bases short, with 11 bases between. DNA of the CDR3: TGTGCCAGCAGCTTAGTGGACAGACGAGGGGCCAACGTCCTGACTTTC. This translates into CASSLVDRRGANVLTF.

The chain has TRBV7-8 and TRBJ2-3; TRBD1 aligns across 7 bases. Looked up from germline, CDR1 is SGHVS and CDR2 is FQNEAQ. CDR3 length equals 16 residues. J lost 1 base, V lost 1 base, and 5 bases had no gene match. The CDR3 reads CASSLGQGRGTDTQYF. Written as DNA, the CDR3 is TGTGCCAGCAGCTTAGGACAGGGTCGGGGCACAGATACGCAGTATTTT.

CDR3 amino acids: CASSWGDNEQFF. The DNA of the CDR3 is TGTGCCAGCAGCTGGGGGGACAATGAGCAGTTCTTC. The V gene is TRBV11-3, the J gene TRBJ2-1; TRBD2 might be the D (6 bases). The germline V and J ends were trimmed by 4 bases and 5 bases, with 6 bases remaining between them. Per the germline V gene, CDR1 is SGHNT and CDR2 is YENEEA. The CDR3 totals 12 residues.

This rearrangement joins TRBV11-2 to TRBJ2-2; 11 bases map to TRBD2. This CDR3 spans 16 amino acids. From germline, CDR1 is SGHAT and CDR2 FQNNGV. Trimming at V came to 1 base and at J to 5 bases, leaving 3 bases not matched to a gene. CDR3 DNA: TGTGCCAGCAGCTTAGGTCGACTAGCGGGGACCGGGGAGCTGTTTTTT. This sequence encodes CASSLGRLAGTGELFF.

J is TRBJ2-7 and V is TRBV3-1 (or the pseudogene TRBV3-2); D is unresolved. The CDR3 runs 16 residues. The germline CDR1 and CDR2 sequences are LGHDT and YNNKEL (reference sequence). The V end lost 2 bases, the J end lost 7 bases, and 21 bases lay between the germline ends. CDR3 amino acids: CASSQNRLGPQLEQYF. The CDR3 bases are TGTGCCAGCAGCCAAAATCGACTTGGCCCCCAACTAGAGCAGTACTTC.

The chain couples TRBV6-5 to TRBJ1-4; unclear D gene. Between the trimmed V and J ends, which lost 6 bases and 2 bases, there was a span of 13 bases. The CDR3 runs 15 residues. Per the germline V gene, CDR1 is MNHEY and CDR2 is SVGAGI. The CDR3: CASSPRSLTNEKLFF. For the CDR3, the DNA is TGTGCCAGCAGCCCCCGGTCGCTTACTAATGAAAAACTGTTTTTT.

Only a few counts were recorded for this clone. The V call is TRBV18, the J call TRBJ2-5; 9 bases are a match to TRBD2. CDR1 is KGHSH and CDR2 is LQKENI in the germline V gene. The ends lost 6 bases at V and 4 bases at J; junction bases unmatched: 6. The CDR3 is 14 amino acids. CDR3 loop: CASSIAAGGETQYF. DNA for the CDR3: TGTGCCAGCTCCATAGCAGCGGGAGGAGAGACCCAGTACTTC.

The chain uses TRBV10-3 and TRBJ2-1; the match to TRBD2 covers 10 bases. The CDR3 is made up of 17 amino acids. The germline gives CDR1 ENHRY, CDR2 SYGVKD. The ends lost 0 bases at V and 10 bases at J; junction bases unmatched: 12. The CDR3 nucleotides are TGTGCCATCAGTGAGTCGAAGGGCCTAGCGGGGGACGGGGAGCAGTTCTTC. This codes for CAISESKGLAGDGEQFF.

V usage is TRBV7-3 and J usage is TRBJ2-6; D unclear. Trimming stripped 1 base from V and 2 bases from J, with 6 bases between. Germline values: CDR1 SGHTA, CDR2 FQGTGA. CDR3 size: 15 residues. The CDR3 is CASSLSQAGANVLTF. The CDR3 nucleotides are TGTGCCAGCAGCTTAAGTCAGGCTGGGGCCAACGTCCTGACTTTC.

This rearrangement joins TRBV18 to TRBJ2-2, with a weak D call TRBD2 (6 bases). The CDR3 is made up of 16 amino acids. V lost 4 bases to trimming and J lost 5 bases, with 17 bases between them. Germline V lookup: CDR1 KGHSH, CDR2 LQKENI. CDR3 bases: TGTGCCAGCTCACTCCGGGCTAGCGTGGGGACCGGGGAGCTGTTTTTT. Its protein is CASSLRASVGTGELFF.

The rearrangement links TRBV5-1 to TRBJ2-1; TRBD2 matches 11 bases. Trimming removed 4 bases from V and 4 bases from J; junction bases left unmatched: 10. Per germline, CDR1 SGHRS and CDR2 YFSETQ. The CDR3 is 17 residues long. The CDR3 sequence is CASSAKQGTSGYNEQFF. The CDR3 DNA is TGCGCCAGCAGCGCGAAGCAAGGGACTAGCGGATACAATGAGCAGTTCTTC.

The chain uses TRBV5-1 and TRBJ1-5; D is undetermined. Germline CDR1 reads SGHRS; CDR2 reads YFSETQ. CDR3 length equals 13 residues. Trimming shortened V by 0 bases and J by 9 bases, and 10 bases separated the two germline ends. For the CDR3, the DNA is TGCGCCAGCAGCTTGGCCTCTGCAGGGCCCCAGCATTTT. Protein product: CASSLASAGPQHF.

V gene TRBV19 combines with J gene TRBJ1-5; 11 bases map to TRBD1. The trim removed 2 bases at V and 0 bases at J, leaving 9 bases unmatched. The CDR3 is made up of 19 amino acids. CDR1 LNHDA and CDR2 SQIVND come from the germline V gene (reference sequence). The DNA for the CDR3 is TGTGCCAGTAGTATAACTCGGGACAGGGGGTCGTATAGCAATCAGCCCCAGCATTTT. Encoded protein: CASSITRDRGSYSNQPQHF.

The chain recombines TRBV28 with TRBJ2-7; D gene uncertain. Germline-derived CDR1 and CDR2 are MDHEN and SYDVKM. Trimming shortened V by 1 base and J by 2 bases, and 9 bases separated the two germline ends. This CDR3 has 14 amino acids. In DNA form, the CDR3 reads TGTGCCAGCAGTTTATTACAGTCCACCTACGAGCAGTACTTC. Its translation: CASSLLQSTYEQYF.

V usage is TRBV11-3 and J usage is TRBJ2-1, with TRBD2 matching over 13 bases. Germline assignment: CDR1 SGHNT and CDR2 YENEEA. The CDR3 contains 15 residues. V was pared by 4 bases and J by 9 bases, with 6 bases of the junction left unmatched. The DNA of the CDR3 is TGTGCCAGCAGCTCCGGACTAGCGGGAGCCGGTGAGCAGTTCTTC. This sequence encodes CASSSGLAGAGEQFF.

The CDR3 DNA follows: TGTGCCAGCACTCCCTGGGGGGTAGCCCTGCAGTTCTTC. Translation gives CASTPWGVALQFF. The chain recombines TRBV11-2 with TRBJ2-1, with a weak D call TRBD2 (6 bases). Germline CDR1 SGHAT, CDR2 FQNNGV. Trimming took off 7 bases at V and 12 bases at J, with 19 bases between the two ends. The CDR3 consists of 13 residues.